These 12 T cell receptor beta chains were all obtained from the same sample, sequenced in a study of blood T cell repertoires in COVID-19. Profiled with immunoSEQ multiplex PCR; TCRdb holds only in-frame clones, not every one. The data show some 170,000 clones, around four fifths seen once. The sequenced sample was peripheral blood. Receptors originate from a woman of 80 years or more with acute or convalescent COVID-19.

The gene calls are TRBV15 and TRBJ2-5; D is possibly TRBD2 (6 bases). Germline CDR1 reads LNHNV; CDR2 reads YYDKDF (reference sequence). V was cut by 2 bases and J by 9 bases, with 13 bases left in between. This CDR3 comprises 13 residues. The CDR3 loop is CATSRQGGQSQYF. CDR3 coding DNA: TGTGCCACCAGCAGACAGGGAGGTCAGTCCCAGTACTTC.

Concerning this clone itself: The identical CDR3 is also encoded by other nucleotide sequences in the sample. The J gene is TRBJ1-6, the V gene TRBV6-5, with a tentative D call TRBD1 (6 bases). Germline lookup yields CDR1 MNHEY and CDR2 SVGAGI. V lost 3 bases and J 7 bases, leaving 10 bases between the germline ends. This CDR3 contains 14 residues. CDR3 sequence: CASSYLQGNSPLHF. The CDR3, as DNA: TGTGCCAGCAGTTATTTGCAGGGGAATTCACCCCTCCACTTT.

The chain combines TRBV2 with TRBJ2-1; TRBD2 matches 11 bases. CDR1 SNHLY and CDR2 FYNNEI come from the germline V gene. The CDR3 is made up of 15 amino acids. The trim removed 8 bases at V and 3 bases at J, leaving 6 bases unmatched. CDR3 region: CASAASGGYYNEQFF. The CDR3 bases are TGTGCCAGCGCCGCTAGCGGGGGGTACTACAATGAGCAGTTCTTC.

CDR3 DNA: TGTGCCAGCAGTTCCGGGACAGGTGGAAACACCATATATTTT. Its protein is CASSSGTGGNTIYF. The rearrangement uses TRBV6-9 and TRBJ1-3; 8 bases line up with TRBD1. The V gene's germline CDR1 is MNHGY and CDR2 SVAAGI. There are 14 residues in the CDR3. With 4 bases clipped from V and 3 bases from J, the junction kept 2 bases outside the gene matches.

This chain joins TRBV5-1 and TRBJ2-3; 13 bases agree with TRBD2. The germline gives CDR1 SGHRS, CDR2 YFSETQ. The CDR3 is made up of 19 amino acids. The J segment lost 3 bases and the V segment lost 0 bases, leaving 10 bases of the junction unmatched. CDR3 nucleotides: TGCGCCAGCAGCTTGGTGGGGGGACTAGCGGGGATAAGAACAGATACGCAGTATTTT. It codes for CASSLVGGLAGIRTDTQYF.

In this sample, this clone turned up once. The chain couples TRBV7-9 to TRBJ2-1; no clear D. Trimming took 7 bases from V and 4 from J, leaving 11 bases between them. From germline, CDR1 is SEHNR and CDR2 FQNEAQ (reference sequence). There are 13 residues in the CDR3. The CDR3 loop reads CASTFDTYNEQFF. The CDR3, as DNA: TGTGCCAGCACCTTCGACACGTACAATGAGCAGTTCTTC.

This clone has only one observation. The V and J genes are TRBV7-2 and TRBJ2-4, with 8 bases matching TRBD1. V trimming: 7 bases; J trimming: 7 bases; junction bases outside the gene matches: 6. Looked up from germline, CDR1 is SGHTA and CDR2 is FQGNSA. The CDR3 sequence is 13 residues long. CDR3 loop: CASNPGQGNIQYF. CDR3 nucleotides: TGTGCCAGCAACCCCGGACAGGGTAACATTCAGTACTTC. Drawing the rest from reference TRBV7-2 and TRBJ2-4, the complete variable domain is GAGVSQSPSNKVTEKGKDVELRCDPISGHTALYWYRQSLGQGLEFLIYFQGNSAPDKSGLPSDRFSAERTGGSVSTLTIQRTQQEDSAVYLCASNPGQGNIQYFGAGTRLSVL.

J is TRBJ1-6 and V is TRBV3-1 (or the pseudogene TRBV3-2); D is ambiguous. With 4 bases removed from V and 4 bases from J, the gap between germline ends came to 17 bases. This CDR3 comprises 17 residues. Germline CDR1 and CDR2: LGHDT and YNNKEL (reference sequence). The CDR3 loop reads CASSRQEIFRYNSPLHF. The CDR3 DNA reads TGTGCCAGCAGCCGACAAGAGATATTTCGGTATAATTCACCCCTCCACTTT.

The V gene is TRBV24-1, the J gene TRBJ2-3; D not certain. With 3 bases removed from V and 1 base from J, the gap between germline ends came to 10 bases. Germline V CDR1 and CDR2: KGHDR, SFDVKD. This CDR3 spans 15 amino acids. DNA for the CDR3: TGTGCCACCAGTGATCCCAGCGAAGGCACAGATACGCAGTATTTT. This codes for CATSDPSEGTDTQYF.

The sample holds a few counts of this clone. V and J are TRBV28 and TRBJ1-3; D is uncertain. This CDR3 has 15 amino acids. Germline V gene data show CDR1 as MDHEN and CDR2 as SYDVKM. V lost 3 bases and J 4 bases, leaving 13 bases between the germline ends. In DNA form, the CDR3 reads TGTGCCAGCAGTTTCACGCGGGGATCCGGAAACACCATATATTTT. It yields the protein CASSFTRGSGNTIYF. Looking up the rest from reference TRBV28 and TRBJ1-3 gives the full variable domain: DVKVTQSSRYLVKRTGEKVFLECVQDMDHENMFWYRQDPGLGLRLIYFSYDVKMKEKGDIPEGYSVSREKKERFSLILESASTNQTSMYLCASSFTRGSGNTIYFGEGSWLTVV.

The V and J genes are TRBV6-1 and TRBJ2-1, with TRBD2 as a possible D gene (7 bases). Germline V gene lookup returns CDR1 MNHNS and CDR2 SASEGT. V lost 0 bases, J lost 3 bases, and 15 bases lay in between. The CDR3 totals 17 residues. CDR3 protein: CASSEAWGGRVYNEQFF. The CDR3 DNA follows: TGTGCCAGCAGTGAAGCTTGGGGGGGCAGGGTCTACAATGAGCAGTTCTTC.

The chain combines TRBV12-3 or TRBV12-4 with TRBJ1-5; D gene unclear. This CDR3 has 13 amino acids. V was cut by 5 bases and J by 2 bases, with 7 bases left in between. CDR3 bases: TGTGCCAGCAGTGTCGAGGGCAATCAGCCCCAGCATTTT. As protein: CASSVEGNQPQHF.